This T cell receptor (beta chain) was identified in a study of human T cells and chemical hapten exposure. About the research overall: Sensitization involved placing 2% DPC onto a 2 cm by 2 cm region of upper inner arm skin. Findings and caveats of the study: It was expanded TCRs that formed significantly more large CDR3 similarity clusters than controls did.

TCRdb re-derived calls from the RACE reads in MiXCR, one entry per CDR3 protein. The sample lists more than 300,000 distinct CDR3 sequences; around 5% were seen once. This clonotype was picked up many times. Its specificity is unknown. Time point: pre-sensitization, week 0. The treatment was: therapeutic diphenylcyclopropenone sensitization with weekly scalp DPC. Sequenced here: whole blood, sampled in connection with sensitization to the hapten diphenylcyclopropenone (DPC). This TCR derives from a woman younger than 35 with alopecia areata. Some clones in this sample may be carry-over from other donors' samples.

The CDR3 is CSVVGQGASYEQYF. The DNA of the CDR3 is TGCAGCGTTGTTGGGCAGGGGGCCAGCTACGAGCAGTACTTC. The chain joins TRBV29-1 to TRBJ2-7, with 8 bases lining up with TRBD1. This CDR3 has 14 residues. V shed 4 bases, J shed 3 bases, and the junction held 8 bases outside the gene matches. The V gene's germline CDR1 is SQVTM and CDR2 ANQGSEA.